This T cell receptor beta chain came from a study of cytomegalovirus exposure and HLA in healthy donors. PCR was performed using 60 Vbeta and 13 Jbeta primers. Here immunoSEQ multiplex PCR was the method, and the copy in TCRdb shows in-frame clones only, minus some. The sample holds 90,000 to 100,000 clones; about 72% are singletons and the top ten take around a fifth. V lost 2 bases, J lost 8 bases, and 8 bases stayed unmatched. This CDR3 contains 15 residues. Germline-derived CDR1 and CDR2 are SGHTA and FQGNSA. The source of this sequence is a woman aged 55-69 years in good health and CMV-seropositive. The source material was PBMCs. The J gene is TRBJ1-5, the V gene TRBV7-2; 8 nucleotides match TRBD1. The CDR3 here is CASSLWTGNREPQHF. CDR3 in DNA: TGTGCCAGCAGCTTATGGACAGGGAATCGGGAGCCCCAGCATTTT.